This T cell receptor beta chain was sequenced in a study of T cell responses to AZD1222 COVID-19 vaccine. Whole-study findings and limits: It was only after the peak T cell response that any repertoires were sampled.

This clone was picked up one time. Its antigen is undetermined. Here immunoSEQ multiplex PCR was the method, and the copy in TCRdb shows in-frame clones only, minus some. The sample yields some 160,000 clones, more than 85% seen once. Germline loops: CDR1 GTSNPN, CDR2 SVGIG (reference sequence). V gave up 0 bases and J gave up 3 bases, with 6 bases separating them. The CDR3 has 13 residues. This material consisted of peripheral blood, taken on day 0 of AZD1222 vaccination. The genes are TRBV30 and TRBJ1-5; no clear D. This clonotype was sampled from an adult in good health. CDR3 sequence: CAWSVRNNQPQHF. CDR3 sequence (DNA): TGTGCCTGGAGTGTACGGAACAATCAGCCCCAGCATTTT.